This record looks at one T cell receptor beta chain sequence and its context. The antigen is not known. This sample is drawn from a study of T cells expressing NK-cell markers. Across the study: Repertoires of TCR beta were obtained from T cells sorted as CD3+CD56+NKG2C+, CD3+CD56+NKG2C- and CD3+CD56-NKG2C+.

Synthesis of TCR beta cDNA relied on 5'RACE template switching carrying UMIs. TCRdb reprocessed the 5' RACE reads, with one entry per CDR3 protein and no DNA. Its clone listing holds 440,000 or so distinct CDR3 sequences. Study-level findings and limits: Several donors showed these clonotypes also leading the CD3+CD56-NKG2C+ fraction.

The CDR3 extends over 15 amino acids. Material: blood T cells: a sorted CD56 or NKG2C T cell subset, CD4+ or CD8+ T cells, or bulk PBMC T cells (not recorded which). The chain couples TRBV12-3 or TRBV12-4 to TRBJ2-5; without DNA, the TCRdb call of TRBD1 cannot be checked. The sequence came from a woman aged 18 to 75 in good health. The CDR3 here is CASSRQSGGRETQYF.